The 13 T cell receptor beta chains given below trace back to one sample, sequenced in a study of CD8+CD57+ T cells in acquired aplastic anemia. CDR3 and TCR beta VDJ profiling relied on a genomic DNA template. From the reads, TCRdb called clonotypes with MiXCR, one entry per CDR3 protein. Counted here are roughly 200,000 distinct CDR3 sequences, over 60% occurring once; the ten biggest clones make up about 31%. The sample comprised sorted CD4+, CD8+, or CD8+CD57+ T cells (not recorded which) from PBMCs. The source is a human donor in good health.

The rearrangement joins TRBV15 to TRBJ1-2; the D gene is possibly TRBD1 (6 bases). With 6 bases removed from V and 7 bases from J, the gap between germline ends came to 12 bases. CDR3 size: 12 residues. Germline V gene lookup returns CDR1 LNHNV and CDR2 YYDKDF (reference sequence). The CDR3 here is CATSMGARGYTF. DNA for the CDR3: TGTGCCACCAGTATGGGGGCGCGTGGCTACACCTTC.

The chain joins TRBV14 to TRBJ2-1, with D possibly being TRBD2 (5 bases). V was cut by 2 bases and J by 5 bases, with 13 bases left in between. The CDR3 runs 15 residues. Germline CDR1 is SGHDN and CDR2 is FVKESK. The CDR3 loop reads CASSQSPAGNNEQFF. CDR3 coding DNA: TGTGCCAGCAGCCAATCTCCCGCCGGGAACAATGAGCAGTTCTTC.

This clonotype has ten or more counts. The chain links TRBV6-1 to TRBJ2-7; 8 bases align to TRBD1. The V and J ends lost 0 bases and 0 bases, in that order; junction bases with no gene match: 7. The CDR3 loop spans 17 amino acids. Germline V gene sequence: CDR1 MNHNS, CDR2 SASEGT. The CDR3 loop reads CASSEALGDRNSYEQYF. In nucleotides, the CDR3 is TGTGCCAGCAGTGAAGCGCTAGGGGACAGGAACTCCTACGAGCAGTACTTC.

The rearrangement links TRBV20-1 to TRBJ2-5; D is possibly TRBD1 or TRBD2 (6 bases each). The CDR3 loop spans 14 amino acids. The germline V and J ends were trimmed by 3 bases and 5 bases, with 16 bases remaining between them. Germline CDR1 and CDR2: DFQATT and SNEGSKA (reference sequence). CDR3 sequence: CSASQGNRGETQYF. The CDR3 region has the DNA TGCAGTGCTAGTCAGGGGAATCGGGGGGAGACCCAGTACTTC.

The chain couples TRBV9 to TRBJ1-4, with TRBD1 matching over 9 bases. Germline lookup yields CDR1 SGDLS and CDR2 YYNGEE. V was pared by 2 bases and J by 8 bases, with 7 bases of the junction left unmatched. This CDR3 region has 15 residues. CDR3 residues: CASSVLGTGREKLFF. The CDR3 nucleotides are TGTGCCAGCAGCGTCCTCGGGACAGGGAGGGAAAAACTGTTTTTT.

This clonotype appeared many times. The V call is TRBV29-1, the J call TRBJ1-2; D is possibly TRBD1 (6 bases). Germline loops: CDR1 SQVTM, CDR2 ANQGSEA. There are 15 residues in the CDR3. Trimming shortened V by 7 bases and J by 1 base, and 19 bases separated the two germline ends. The CDR3 here is CSAIDRTDFNYGYTF. In DNA, the CDR3 is TGCAGCGCCATAGACAGGACCGATTTTAACTATGGCTACACCTTC. Combining the CDR3 with reference TRBV29-1 and TRBJ1-2 gives the whole variable domain SAVISQKPSRDICQRGTSLTIQCQVDSQVTMMFWYRQQPGQSLTLIATANQGSEATYESGFVIDKFPISRPNLTFSTLTVSNMSPEDSSIYLCSAIDRTDFNYGYTFGSGTRLTVV.

Ten or more counts support this clonotype. The chain links TRBV5-1 to TRBJ1-1, with TRBD1 matching 9 bases. After removal of 0 bases from V and 5 bases from J, the junction contained 14 bases not matched to a gene. The germline V gene has CDR1 SGHRS and CDR2 YFSETQ. CDR3 size: 18 residues. CDR3 sequence reads: CASSLAKGTGKGRTEAFF. CDR3 coding DNA: TGCGCCAGCAGCTTGGCCAAGGGGACAGGGAAAGGGAGAACTGAAGCTTTCTTT.

V and J are TRBV6-5 and TRBJ2-7, with a possible D match to TRBD1 (5 bases). The ends were cut back, 2 bases at V and 6 bases at J, with 17 bases in the middle. This CDR3 has 15 amino acids. Germline assignment: CDR1 MNHEY and CDR2 SVGAGI. CDR3 loop: CASSYTGSGASEQYF. CDR3 in DNA: TGTGCCAGCAGTTACACGGGTTCTGGGGCCTCCGAGCAGTACTTC.

This sequence joins TRBV2 and TRBJ1-5; 7 bases line up with TRBD1. The ends lost 8 bases at V and 3 bases at J; junction bases unmatched: 4. The CDR3 sequence is 13 residues long. Germline V gene lookup returns CDR1 SNHLY and CDR2 FYNNEI. In DNA form, the CDR3 reads TGTGCCAGCGGGACAGAAACCAATCAGCCCCAGCATTTT. Its translation is CASGTETNQPQHF.

The chain carries TRBV7-9 and TRBJ1-2; 7 positions match TRBD1. This CDR3 region has 13 residues. With 6 bases clipped from V and 6 bases from J, the junction kept 7 bases outside the gene matches. Per germline, CDR1 SEHNR and CDR2 FQNEAQ (reference sequence). This CDR3 is CASRTGVKDGYTF. DNA for the CDR3: TGTGCCAGCAGAACAGGGGTCAAGGATGGCTACACCTTC.

CDR3 coding DNA: TGTGCCAGCAGCCCCCAGACAGGTACCTACGAGCAGTACTTC. It codes for CASSPQTGTYEQYF. The chain couples TRBV7-2 to TRBJ2-7, with a weak D call TRBD1 (6 bases). Germline values: CDR1 SGHTA, CDR2 FQGNSA. This CDR3 has 14 residues. The V gene lost 5 bases and the J gene lost 2 bases, with 13 bases spanning the gap.

This chain connects TRBV7-9 to TRBJ1-6; D gene ambiguous. This CDR3 comprises 12 residues. V lost 4 bases and J 8 bases, leaving 6 bases between the germline ends. The germline V gene encodes CDR1 SEHNR and CDR2 FQNEAQ (reference sequence). For the CDR3, the DNA is TGTGCCAGCAGCTCAAACTATTCACCCCTCCACTTT. Translating it yields CASSSNYSPLHF.

Comments on this clonotype: The final CDR3 position lacks the conserved phenylalanine or tryptophan, pointing to a likely read error. V and J are TRBV7-2 and TRBJ1-1; no clear D. Trimming shortened V by 7 bases and J by 4 bases, and 13 bases separated the two germline ends. The CDR3 totals 13 residues. Per the germline V gene, CDR1 is SGHTA and CDR2 is FQGNSA. The CDR3 sequence is CASIPDRATEAFL. The CDR3 coding sequence is TGTGCCAGCATCCCCGATCGGGCCACTGAAGCTTTCCTT.